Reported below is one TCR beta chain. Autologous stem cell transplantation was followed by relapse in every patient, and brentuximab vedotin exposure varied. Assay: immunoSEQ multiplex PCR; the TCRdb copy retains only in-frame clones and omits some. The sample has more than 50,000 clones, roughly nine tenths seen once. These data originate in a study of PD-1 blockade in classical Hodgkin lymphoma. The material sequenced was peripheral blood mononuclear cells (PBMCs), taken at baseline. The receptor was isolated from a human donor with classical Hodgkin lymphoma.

DNA for the CDR3: TGCGCCACCTCACAGGGAGCCAAAAACATTCAGTACTTC. Translating it yields CATSQGAKNIQYF. J is TRBJ2-4 and V is TRBV10-1; a possible D gene is TRBD1 (6 bases). The V and J ends lost 10 bases and 0 bases respectively, with 10 bases between them. The V gene's germline CDR1 is WNHNN and CDR2 SYGVQD (reference sequence). The CDR3 contains 13 residues.